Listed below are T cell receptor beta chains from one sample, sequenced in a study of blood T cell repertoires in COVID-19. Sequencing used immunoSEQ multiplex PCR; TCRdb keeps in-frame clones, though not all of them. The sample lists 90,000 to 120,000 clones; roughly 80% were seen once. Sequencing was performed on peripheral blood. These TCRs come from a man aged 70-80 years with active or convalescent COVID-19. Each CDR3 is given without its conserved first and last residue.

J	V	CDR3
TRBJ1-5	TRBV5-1	ASSLGDRGNQPQH
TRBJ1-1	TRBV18	ASSPPRGKTVLAEAF
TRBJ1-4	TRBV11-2	ASSLVRGLEDEKLF
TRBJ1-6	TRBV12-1	ASSPAGQTIYSPLH
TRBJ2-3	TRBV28	ASSMGLAGRTDTQY
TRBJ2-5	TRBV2	ASSAEGGKTQY
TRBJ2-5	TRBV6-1	ASSEGTSGTKTQY
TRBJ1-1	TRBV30	AWRGQMNTEAF
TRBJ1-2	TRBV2	ASSVGQGSYGYT
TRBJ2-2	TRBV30	AWSAGQGNTGELF
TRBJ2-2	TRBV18	ASSPVADNTGELF
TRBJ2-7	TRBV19	ASSIGTGSYEQY
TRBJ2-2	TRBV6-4	ASSADRLNTGELF
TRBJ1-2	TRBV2	ASTEDRVVYGYT
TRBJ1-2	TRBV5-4	ASSHTGNYGYT
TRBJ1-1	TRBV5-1	ASSFEGMNTEAF
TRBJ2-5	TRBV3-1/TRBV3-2	ASRLQGSETQY
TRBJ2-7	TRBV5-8	ASSLRDRLNEQY
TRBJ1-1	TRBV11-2	ASSLGRQYLNTEAF
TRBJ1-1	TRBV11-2	ASSQTGGTEAF
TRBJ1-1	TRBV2	ASKGTGRNTEAF
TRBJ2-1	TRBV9	ASSVRGEGEQF
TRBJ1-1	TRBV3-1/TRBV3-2	ASSRRAYATEAF
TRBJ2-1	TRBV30	AWSVVTGGMYNEQF
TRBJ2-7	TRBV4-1	ASSPVRDRRTYEQY
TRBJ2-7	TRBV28	ASSAILYEQY
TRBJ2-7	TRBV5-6	ASSLRGSTYEQY
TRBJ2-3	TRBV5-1	ASSLSTDTQY
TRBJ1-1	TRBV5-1	ASSGTGFSRTEAF
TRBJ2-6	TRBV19	ASSDRGLVGANVLT
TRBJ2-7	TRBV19	ASSPIGTSGNYEQY
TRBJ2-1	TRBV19	ASSRPSGRAFGGNEQF
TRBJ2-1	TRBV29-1	SVEPGLAYNEQF
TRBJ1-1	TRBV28	ASSPPYRGGKAEAF
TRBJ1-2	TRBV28	ASRVPGQGVLYGYT
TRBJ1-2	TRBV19	ASSIIRQGKSGYT
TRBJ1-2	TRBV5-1	ASSPTQGNRYGYT
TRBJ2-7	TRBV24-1	ATSDPSGTGGLYEQY
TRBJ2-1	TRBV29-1	SGNLAGGLEQF
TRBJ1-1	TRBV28	ASSLNRAGNTEAF
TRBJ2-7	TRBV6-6	ASSYGGQGGYEQY
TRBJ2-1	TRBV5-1	ASTTGSGGLHEQF
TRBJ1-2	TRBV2	ASSEDFPQGYT
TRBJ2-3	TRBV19	ASSSPGGSGPIPQRTDTQY
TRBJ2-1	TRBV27	ASKERGLAGGNNEQF
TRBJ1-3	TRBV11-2	ASSLTGGRNTIY
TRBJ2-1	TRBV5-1	ASSLDGGSSYNEQF
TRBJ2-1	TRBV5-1	ASSDRDYNEQF
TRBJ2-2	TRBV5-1	ASSEAGVPTGELF
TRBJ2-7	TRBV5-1	ASSSGTGFGQQY
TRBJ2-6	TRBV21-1	ACWGLLCEANVLT
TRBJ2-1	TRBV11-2	ASSASGTSIDEQF
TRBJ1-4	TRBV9	ASSVGLDIDEKLF
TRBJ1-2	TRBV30	AWSGDRGDGYT
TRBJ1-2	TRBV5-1	ASSSTSGAYSYGYT
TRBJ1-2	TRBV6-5	ASTRDRDGYT